The 20 T cell receptor beta chains given below trace back to one sample, sequenced in a study of OX40 agonist ivuxolimab in advanced cancers. Sequencing was performed with immunoSEQ multiplex PCR; in TCRdb, only in-frame clones are kept and a portion is missing. The sample lists about 88,000 clones, about 83% occurring once. The sample here was CD4+ or CD8+ T cells sorted from blood, taken in a trial of the OX40 agonist ivuxolimab. The receptor set was obtained from an adult with an advanced solid tumor such as melanoma, head and neck, liver or kidney cancer.

The gene calls are TRBV18 and TRBJ2-3; D unresolved. The CDR3 consists of 13 residues. The V end lost 0 bases, the J end lost 4 bases, and 5 bases lay between the germline ends. Germline CDR1 and CDR2: KGHSH and LQKENI. CDR3 DNA: TGTGCCAGCTCACCACCGGTGGCAGATACGCAGTATTTT. Its protein is CASSPPVADTQYF.

This sequence joins TRBV4-1 and TRBJ2-3; 8 bases fit TRBD2. Germline lookup yields CDR1 MGHRA and CDR2 YSYEKL. The CDR3 spans 17 residues. The V gene end was trimmed by 4 bases and the J gene end by 3 bases; junction bases not matched to a gene: 12. The DNA of the CDR3 is TGCGCCAGCAGCCGCGGGGGGCTTGGGGTGAGGACAGATACGCAGTATTTT. Its protein product is CASSRGGLGVRTDTQYF.

This clone occurred once. This rearrangement joins TRBV11-2 to TRBJ2-7; 14 bases align to TRBD2. V lost 2 bases to trimming and J lost 7 bases; unmatched junction nucleotides: 4. Germline values: CDR1 SGHAT, CDR2 FQNNGV. This CDR3 has 15 residues. The CDR3 DNA reads as TGTGCCAGCAGCTTAAGGACTAGCGGGAGGTGGGAGCAGTACTTC. As protein: CASSLRTSGRWEQYF.

This sequence joins TRBV29-1 and TRBJ2-7; a possible D gene is TRBD2 (8 bases). From germline, CDR1 is SQVTM and CDR2 ANQGSEA. V shed 4 bases and J shed 5 bases, with 24 bases lying between them. CDR3 length: 16 amino acids. CDR3 sequence (DNA): TGCAGCGTTGCAGGGGGTGGTCGGGGACTAGTCAACGAGCAGTACTTC. Its translation: CSVAGGGRGLVNEQYF.

CDR3 DNA: TGTGCCAGCAGCTTAGGTGACGGCTACACCTTC. Translation gives CASSLGDGYTF. The chain has TRBV11-3 and TRBJ1-2; no reliable D call. The ends were cut back, 1 base at V and 8 bases at J, with 5 bases in the middle. CDR1 is SGHNT and CDR2 is YENEEA in the germline V gene. The CDR3 sequence is 11 residues long.

This clone is categorized as medium-sized. V and J are TRBV7-9 and TRBJ2-7, with D unresolved. The V gene's germline CDR1 is SEHNR and CDR2 FQNEAQ (reference sequence). This CDR3 contains 12 residues. Deletions cut 5 bases from V and 5 bases from J, with 10 bases between. CDR3 sequence reads: CASSARRDEQYF. The DNA of the CDR3 is TGTGCCAGCAGCGCCCGACGTGACGAGCAGTACTTC. The full variable domain, completed using reference TRBV7-9 and TRBJ2-7, is DTGVSQNPRHKITKRGQNVTFRCDPISEHNRLYWYRQTLGQGPEFLTYFQNEAQLEKSRLLSDRFSAERPKGSFSTLEIQRTEQGDSAMYLCASSARRDEQYFGPGTRLTVT.

In this sample, this clone turned up once. The rearrangement uses TRBV2 and TRBJ2-5, with no clear D. The germline V gene encodes CDR1 SNHLY and CDR2 FYNNEI. The CDR3 length is 12 residues. Trimming removed 6 bases at V and 5 bases at J, with 10 bases between. The CDR3 sequence: CASRALTETQYF. CDR3 DNA: TGTGCCAGCAGGGCCCTCACCGAGACCCAGTACTTC.

This clone was seen just once. This chain uses TRBV7-2 with TRBJ1-1; 7 bases fit TRBD1. Germline V CDR1 and CDR2: SGHTA, FQGNSA. The CDR3 runs 13 residues. The trim removed 9 bases at V and 4 bases at J, leaving 8 bases unmatched. CDR3 sequence (DNA): TGTGCCAGTAGAACAGGGGCGGGCACTGAAGCTTTCTTT. Its protein product is CASRTGAGTEAFF.

V and J are TRBV21-1 and TRBJ1-2; the table gives TRBD1 as D, unverified against the DNA. TRBV21-1 is designated a pseudogene. The length of the CDR3 is 13 residues. The CDR3 reads CASSKTANYGYTF. The CDR3 nucleotides read TGTGCCAGCAGCAAAACAGCTAACTATGGCTACACCTTC.

The gene calls are TRBV7-3 and TRBJ2-2, with 11 bases that match TRBD1. Per the germline V gene, CDR1 is SGHTA and CDR2 is FQGTGA. This CDR3 contains 16 residues. J lost 7 bases, V lost 0 bases, and 4 bases had no gene match. The CDR3: CASSLTTGTGGGELFF. CDR3 sequence (DNA): TGTGCCAGCAGCTTAACCACCGGGACAGGGGGCGGGGAGCTGTTTTTT.

The genes are TRBV30 and TRBJ2-1, with D unclear. The V gene lost 3 bases and the J gene lost 6 bases, with 6 bases spanning the gap. The CDR3 spans 11 residues. Germline lookup yields CDR1 GTSNPN and CDR2 SVGIG (reference sequence). The chain's CDR3 is CAWSLPNEQFF. The CDR3 coding sequence is TGTGCCTGGAGCCTCCCCAATGAGCAGTTCTTC.

This clone was detected once. The chain is built from TRBV5-6 and TRBJ1-6; 7 nucleotides agree with TRBD1. The V and J ends lost 2 bases and 10 bases, in that order; junction bases with no gene match: 9. The CDR3 extends over 15 amino acids. Germline CDR1 is SGHDT and CDR2 is YYEEEE. DNA for the CDR3: TGTGCCAGCAGCTTAAATACAGGGGACGGGTCACCCCTCCACTTT. Protein sequence: CASSLNTGDGSPLHF.

The rearrangement uses TRBV7-8 and TRBJ1-3; D perhaps matches TRBD1 (5 bases). CDR1 and CDR2 from the germline V gene are SGHVS and FQNEAQ. The V end lost 6 bases, the J end lost 0 bases, and 12 bases lay between the germline ends. The CDR3 totals 15 residues. The CDR3 coding sequence is TGTGCCAGCAGTCGGGACGGGATCTCTGGAAACACCATATATTTT. Its protein product is CASSRDGISGNTIYF.

This rearrangement joins TRBV2 to TRBJ2-5; D might be TRBD2 (5 bases). Trimming removed 2 bases from V and 7 bases from J, with 11 bases in between. This CDR3 has 13 residues. Germline loops: CDR1 SNHLY, CDR2 FYNNEI. CDR3 DNA sequence: TGTGCCAGCAGTGAATCTGCAGAGGGGACCCAGTACTTC. Amino acids: CASSESAEGTQYF.

The CDR3 sequence is CASSLGQGGNEQFF. In DNA, the CDR3 is TGCGCCAGCAGCCTGGGACAGGGGGGCAATGAGCAGTTCTTC. The chain has TRBV5-1 and TRBJ2-1; 11 nucleotides match TRBD1. Germline values: CDR1 SGHRS, CDR2 YFSETQ. Trimming took 4 bases from V and 6 from J; bases not matched to a gene: 3. The CDR3 consists of 14 residues.

This chain connects TRBV28 to TRBJ2-1; D call uncertain. Per germline, CDR1 MDHEN and CDR2 SYDVKM. V was trimmed by 10 bases and J by 5 bases, leaving 12 bases between them. The CDR3 consists of 12 residues. CDR3 loop: CATGPPDNEQFF. Here the CDR3 DNA reads TGTGCCACCGGCCCCCCGGACAATGAGCAGTTCTTC.

The V call is TRBV11-3, the J call TRBJ2-1; no firm D call. V was shortened by 2 bases and J by 2 bases, with 10 bases between the two germline ends. The CDR3 has 15 amino acids. CDR1 is SGHNT, CDR2 YENEEA, per germline. CDR3 protein: CASSLTPLPYNEQFF. The CDR3 coding sequence is TGTGCCAGCAGCTTAACACCCCTCCCCTACAATGAGCAGTTCTTC.

The chain links TRBV28 to TRBJ1-1, with D possibly matching TRBD1 (6 bases). Germline assignment: CDR1 MDHEN and CDR2 SYDVKM. V lost 3 bases and J 3 bases, leaving 14 bases between the germline ends. This CDR3 has 15 residues. The CDR3 loop reads CASSFGGQMDTEAFF. The CDR3 DNA sequence: TGTGCCAGCAGTTTCGGGGGGCAGATGGACACTGAAGCTTTCTTT.

V gene TRBV7-2 combines with J gene TRBJ2-5; 8 bases match TRBD1. Per the germline V gene, CDR1 is SGHTA and CDR2 is FQGNSA. The length of the CDR3 is 16 residues. After removal of 2 bases from V and 2 bases from J, the junction contained 7 bases not matched to a gene. CDR3 residues: CASSLRRTGRQETQYF. Here the CDR3 DNA reads TGTGCCAGCAGCTTACGCAGGACAGGGCGACAAGAGACCCAGTACTTC.

This chain joins TRBV7-2 and TRBJ2-5; TRBD2 aligns across 9 bases. V shed 7 bases and J 5 bases; nucleotides not matched to a gene: 14. The CDR3 loop spans 16 amino acids. The germline V gene encodes CDR1 SGHTA and CDR2 FQGNSA. This chain's CDR3 is CASNSAGGPVGETQYF. The CDR3 bases are TGTGCCAGCAACTCGGCGGGAGGGCCGGTTGGGGAGACCCAGTACTTC.